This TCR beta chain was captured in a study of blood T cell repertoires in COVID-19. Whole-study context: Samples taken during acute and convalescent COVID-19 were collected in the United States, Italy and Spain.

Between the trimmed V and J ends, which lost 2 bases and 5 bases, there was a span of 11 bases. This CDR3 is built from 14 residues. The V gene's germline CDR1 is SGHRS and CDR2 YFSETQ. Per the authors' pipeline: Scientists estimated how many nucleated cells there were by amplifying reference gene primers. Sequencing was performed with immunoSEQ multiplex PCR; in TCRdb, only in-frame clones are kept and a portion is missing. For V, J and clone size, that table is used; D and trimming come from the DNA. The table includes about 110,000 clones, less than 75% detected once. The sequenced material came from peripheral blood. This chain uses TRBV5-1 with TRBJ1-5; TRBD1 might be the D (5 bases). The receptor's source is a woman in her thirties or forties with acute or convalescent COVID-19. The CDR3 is CASSFGGGDQPQHF. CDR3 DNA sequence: TGCGCCAGCAGCTTCGGGGGAGGGGATCAGCCCCAGCATTTT.